This T cell receptor beta chain was retrieved from a study of regulatory T cells in long-lasting Graves disease. Study-wide background: Patients with persistent Graves' disease had over 5 years of antithyroid drugs and persistent TSH receptor antibodies. The study, taken as a whole, reports: Favoring TRBV28, TRBJ1-2 and TRBJ2-5 was a feature seen in persistent disease. Lower TCR diversity characterized persistent Graves' patients relative to newly diagnosed patients.

As for time point: persistent/refractory GD, antithyroid drugs over 5 years with positive TRAb. From RNA extracted from PBMCs, the TCR library was made. TCR beta libraries were built with iRepertoire HTBI primers and Arm-PCR of CDR3 regions. In the original analysis: Looking across samples, the authors found some 60 TRBV and approximately 13 TRBJ segments. TCRdb used MiXCR to reprocess the multiplex PCR reads, holding one entry per CDR3 protein. These V and J calls derive from TCRdb rather than the authors' analysis. The repertoire holds 300,000 to 500,000 distinct CDR3 sequences, with roughly 20% as singletons. This clonotype was seen many times. Antigen unknown. The length of the CDR3 is 13 residues. Unmatched junction bases numbered 4, after V lost 3 bases and J lost 5 bases. CDR1 and CDR2 (germline): SGHTA, FQGTGA.

The chain carries TRBV7-3 and TRBJ2-7, with TRBD2 matching over 7 bases. The sample in question was peripheral blood mononuclear cells (PBMCs), obtained when the disease was refractory, from a patient treated with antithyroid drugs. The origin of this receptor is a female donor with Graves disease. CDR3 sequence (DNA): TGTGCCAGCAGCTTGGTCGGGGGGAACGAGCAGTACTTC. Translated, it gives CASSLVGGNEQYF.